This TCR beta chain was captured by sequencing in a study of spatial heterogeneity in lung cancer. Whole-study context: Sequence detection consistently recorded a greater number of beta-chain than alpha-chain sequences. Raw reads showed each unique TCR and UMI combination turning up more than ten times on average.

Time point described: sample taken at primary tumor resection. Material for sequencing was whole RNA from tumor, nontumor lung or frozen PBMC, left unsorted. Each CDR3 protein gets one entry after TCRdb re-called the 5' RACE reads with MiXCR. The data show some 10,000 distinct CDR3 sequences, around 15% seen once. Trimming cost V 8 bases and J 5 bases, with 15 bases left between them. This CDR3 contains 13 residues. The germline gives CDR1 SEHNR, CDR2 FQNEAQ (reference sequence). V usage is TRBV7-9 and J usage is TRBJ1-2; TRBD1 might be the D (5 bases). This sequence was found in a male donor with early-stage non-small cell lung cancer. Sequences were derived from PBMCs, sampled at surgery. CDR3 bases: TGTGCCAGCGACCCCGGGACGCTTTATGGCTACACCTTC. Translating it yields CASDPGTLYGYTF. Supplemented by reference TRBV7-9 and TRBJ1-2, the full variable domain reads DTGVSQNPRHKITKRGQNVTFRCDPISEHNRLYWYRQTLGQGPEFLTYFQNEAQLEKSRLLSDRFSAERPKGSFSTLEIQRTEQGDSAMYLCASDPGTLYGYTFGSGTRLTVV.